This T cell receptor (beta chain) emerged from a study of blood T cell repertoires in COVID-19. The authors' processing: Amplification with reference gene primers provided the estimates of nucleated cell counts. Produced via immunoSEQ multiplex PCR; TCRdb's table is partial and in-frame only. The D gene and trimming were derived from the DNA, and the V and J assignments and clone size from that table. Seen here are about 140,000 clones, 60% to 85% observed once, and the top ten hold approximately 15%. This clone is classed as medium-sized. Germline values: CDR1 MGHRA, CDR2 YSYEKL. The ends lost 5 bases at V and 4 bases at J; junction bases unmatched: 5. The CDR3 has 15 residues.

Sequences were obtained from peripheral blood. The receptor was derived from a man aged 50 or older with acute or convalescent COVID-19. The chain joins TRBV4-1 to TRBJ2-3, with 11 bases matching TRBD2. The CDR3 here is CASSSSGGPADTQYF. CDR3 nucleotides: TGCGCCAGCAGCTCTAGCGGGGGGCCCGCAGATACGCAGTATTTT.